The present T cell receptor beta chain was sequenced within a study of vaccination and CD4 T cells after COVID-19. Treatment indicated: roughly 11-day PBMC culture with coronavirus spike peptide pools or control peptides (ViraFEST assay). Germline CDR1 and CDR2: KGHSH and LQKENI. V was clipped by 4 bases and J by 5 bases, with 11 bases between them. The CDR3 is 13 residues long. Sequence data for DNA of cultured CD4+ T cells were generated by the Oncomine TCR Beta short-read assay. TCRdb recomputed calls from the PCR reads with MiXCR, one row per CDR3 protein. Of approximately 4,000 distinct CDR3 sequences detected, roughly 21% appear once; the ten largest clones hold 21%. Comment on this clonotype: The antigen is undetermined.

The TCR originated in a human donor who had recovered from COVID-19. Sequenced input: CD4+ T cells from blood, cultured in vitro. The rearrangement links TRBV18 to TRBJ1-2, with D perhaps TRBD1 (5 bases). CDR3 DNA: TGTGCCAGCTCACTTACAGGAGGATATGGCTACACCTTC. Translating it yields CASSLTGGYGYTF.